This T cell receptor (beta chain) was retrieved from a study of cytomegalovirus exposure and HLA in healthy donors. Study-wide background: HLA-typed donors were the source of some 80 million unique TCRs, which an early data release held. Researchers found that roughly 81% of over 350 genotyped donors fell within the Caucasian-associated ancestry cluster. General study results and limits: Later analysis found that TCR beta chains associated with HLA were more clonally expanded than other, equally common chains. Across donors, sequencing depth was assumed by presence/absence analyses to be roughly uniform.

Germline V gives CDR1 LNHNV, CDR2 YYDKDF (reference sequence). This CDR3 has 19 residues. Trimming cost V 0 bases and J 2 bases, with 22 bases left between them. The PCR ran on 60 Vbeta and 13 Jbeta primers. Sequencing was performed with immunoSEQ multiplex PCR; in TCRdb, only in-frame clones are kept and a portion is missing. The sample shows roughly 97,000 clones, around 82% of them seen only once. Note on this clone: Its antigen is not identified.

The specimen was PBMCs. The receptor comes from a woman aged 35 to 49 in good health and CMV-seronegative. The chain joins TRBV15 to TRBJ1-1, with D unclear. The CDR3 DNA is TGTGCCACCAGCAGAGACTACAGCTATCCTTATACCAGCAACACTGAAGCTTTCTTT. This encodes CATSRDYSYPYTSNTEAFF. Using reference TRBV15 and TRBJ1-1 for the parts outside the CDR3, the full variable domain is DAMVIQNPRYQVTQFGKPVTLSCSQTLNHNVMYWYQQKSSQAPKLLFHYYDKDFNNEADTPDNFQSRRPNTSFCFLDIRSPGLGDTAMYLCATSRDYSYPYTSNTEAFFGQGTRLTVV.